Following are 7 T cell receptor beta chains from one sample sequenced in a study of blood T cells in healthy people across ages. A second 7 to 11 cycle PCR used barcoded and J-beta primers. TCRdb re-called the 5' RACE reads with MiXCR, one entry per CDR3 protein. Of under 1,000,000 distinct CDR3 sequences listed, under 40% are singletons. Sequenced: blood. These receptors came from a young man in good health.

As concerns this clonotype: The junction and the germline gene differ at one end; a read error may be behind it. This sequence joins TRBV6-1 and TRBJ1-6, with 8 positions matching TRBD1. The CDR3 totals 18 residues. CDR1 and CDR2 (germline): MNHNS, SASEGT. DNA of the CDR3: TGTGCCAACAGTCTTATTGCCCCAACCGGGACAGGTAGTTCACCCCTCCACTTT. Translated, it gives CANSLIAPTGTGSSPLHF.

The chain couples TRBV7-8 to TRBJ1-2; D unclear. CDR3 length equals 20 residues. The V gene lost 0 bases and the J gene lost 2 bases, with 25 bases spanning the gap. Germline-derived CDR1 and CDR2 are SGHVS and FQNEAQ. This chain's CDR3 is CASSLARVPVKSHRNYGYTF. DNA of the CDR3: TGTGCCAGCAGCTTAGCGCGAGTCCCGGTAAAAAGCCATCGAAACTATGGCTACACCTTC.

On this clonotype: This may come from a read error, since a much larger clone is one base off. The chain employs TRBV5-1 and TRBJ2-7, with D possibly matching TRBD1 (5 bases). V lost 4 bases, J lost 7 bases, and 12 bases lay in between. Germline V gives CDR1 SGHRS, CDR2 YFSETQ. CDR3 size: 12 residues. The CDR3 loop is CASSVQGDEQYF. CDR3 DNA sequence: TGCGCCAGCAGCGTTCAGGGCGATGAGCAGTACTTC.

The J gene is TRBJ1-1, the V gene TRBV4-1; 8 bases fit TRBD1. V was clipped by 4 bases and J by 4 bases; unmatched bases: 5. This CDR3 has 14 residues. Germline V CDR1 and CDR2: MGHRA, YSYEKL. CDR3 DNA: TGCGCCAGCAGCCCCAAAGACAGGGGCACTGAAGCTTTCTTT. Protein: CASSPKDRGTEAFF.

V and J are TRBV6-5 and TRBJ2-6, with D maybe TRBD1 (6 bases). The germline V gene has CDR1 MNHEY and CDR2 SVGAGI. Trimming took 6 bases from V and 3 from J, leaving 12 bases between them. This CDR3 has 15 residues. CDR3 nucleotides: TGTGCCAGCAGGTCAGGGGCGTATGGGGCCAACGTCCTGACTTTC. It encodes CASRSGAYGANVLTF.

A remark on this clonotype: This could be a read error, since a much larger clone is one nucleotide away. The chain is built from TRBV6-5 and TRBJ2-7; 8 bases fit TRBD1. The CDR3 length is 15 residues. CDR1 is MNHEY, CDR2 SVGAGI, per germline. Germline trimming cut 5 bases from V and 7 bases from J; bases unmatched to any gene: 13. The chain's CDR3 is CASSPDRVIDNEQYF. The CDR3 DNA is TGTGCCAGCAGTCCGGACAGGGTAATAGATAATGAGCAGTACTTC.

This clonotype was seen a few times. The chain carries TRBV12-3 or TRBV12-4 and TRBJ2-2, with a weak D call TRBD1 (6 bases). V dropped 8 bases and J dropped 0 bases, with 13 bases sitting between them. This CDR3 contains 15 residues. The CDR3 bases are TGTGCCAGCGCTCCGGGACACCCGAACACCGGGGAGCTGTTTTTT. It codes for CASAPGHPNTGELFF.